These 16 T cell receptor beta chains were all obtained from the same sample, sequenced in a study of post-analysis software for immune sequencing data. Findings and caveats of the study: Patients carried five TRBV segments more frequently than controls did, and TRBV5-6, TRBV5-1 and TRBV20-1 were among them.

The antigens of these receptors remain unknown. The TCR beta cDNA libraries carried unique molecular identifiers. TCRdb ran MiXCR on the PCR reads and lists one entry per CDR3 protein. The sample lists over 150,000 distinct CDR3 sequences, approximately 30% seen once, with approximately 1.6% in the top ten. Input material: blood. The receptors were sampled from a girl aged 5-17 years with multiple sclerosis.

The gene calls are TRBV9 and TRBJ2-3; 9 nucleotides agree with TRBD2. Losses at the gene ends were 2 bases for V and 6 bases for J; bases not matched to a gene: 22. The CDR3 totals 20 residues. CDR1 and CDR2 (germline): SGDLS, YYNGEE. DNA of the CDR3: TGTGCCAGCAGCGTCTCCGGTGGCGGGGGGGCCCTCCAGAACACGGATACGCAGTATTTT. Residues: CASSVSGGGGALQNTDTQYF.

This clonotype was observed at least ten times. This chain joins TRBV27 and TRBJ2-3, with D perhaps being TRBD1 or TRBD2 (5 bases each). Trimming pared 3 bases from V and 6 bases from J, leaving 25 bases between. CDR1 MNHEY and CDR2 SMNVEV come from the germline V gene (reference sequence). There are 18 residues in the CDR3. CDR3: CASSFRWSQSGGTDTQYF. DNA of the CDR3: TGTGCCAGCAGTTTCCGGTGGTCACAGAGTGGGGGAACGGATACGCAGTATTTT.

Of note for this clonotype: This may come from a read error, since a much larger clone is one base off. The chain is built from TRBV20-1 and TRBJ2-5; D remains ambiguous. There are 14 residues in the CDR3. Germline lookup yields CDR1 DFQATT and CDR2 SNEGSKA (reference sequence). Trimming took 2 bases from V and 11 from J, leaving 21 bases between them. CDR3 in amino acids: CSARPIDWMNEQYF. The CDR3 DNA reads TGCAGTGCTAGACCCATCGATTGGATGAATGAGCAGTACTTC.

This clonotype was observed at least ten times. The J gene is TRBJ2-3, the V gene TRBV20-1; D unclear. V dropped 4 bases and J dropped 3 bases, with 8 bases sitting between them. The CDR3 extends over 12 amino acids. Germline V gene lookup returns CDR1 DFQATT and CDR2 SNEGSKA (reference sequence). CDR3 DNA: TGCAGTGCTACTACTCTGACAGATACGCAGTATTTT. It encodes CSATTLTDTQYF.

This clonotype was observed a handful of times. This chain connects TRBV10-2 to TRBJ2-7; 9 bases align to TRBD2. This CDR3 is built from 17 residues. Germline V CDR1 and CDR2: WSHSY, SAAADI. With 2 bases clipped from V and 7 bases from J, the junction kept 15 bases outside the gene matches. CDR3 region: CASSEIRWASGTGEQYF. The CDR3 nucleotides read TGCGCCAGCAGTGAGATTCGTTGGGCTAGCGGGACGGGGGAGCAGTACTTC.

This clonotype occurred a few times. This chain connects TRBV3-1 to TRBJ1-5; tentative D call: TRBD1 (5 bases). The CDR3 extends over 16 amino acids. V lost 1 base to trimming and J lost 2 bases, with 12 bases between them. CDR1 and CDR2 from the germline V gene are LGHDT and YNNKEL (reference sequence). The CDR3 here is CASSQGGTAGNQPQHF. The CDR3, as DNA: TGTGCCAGCAGCCAAGGGGGGACCGCGGGCAATCAGCCCCAGCATTTT.

This clonotype showed up many times. This chain connects TRBV5-5 to TRBJ2-3; the match to TRBD2 covers 10 bases. The germline V gene has CDR1 SGHKS and CDR2 YYEKEE (reference sequence). This CDR3 has 14 amino acids. The junction had 13 bases not matched to a gene; V was cut back by 4 bases and J by 14 bases. Written as DNA, the CDR3 is TGTGCCAGCAGCCCGGGACTAGCGACCCAAAATTGGTATTTT. Its translation: CASSPGLATQNWYF.

This clonotype was seen many times. V and J are TRBV10-3 and TRBJ2-5; 9 bases are a match to TRBD1. The V segment lost 6 bases and the J segment 0 bases; nucleotides outside the gene matches: 8. This CDR3 has 16 amino acids. Germline CDR1 ENHRY, CDR2 SYGVKD. CDR3: CAIRESTGGDQETQYF. The CDR3 region has the DNA TGTGCCATCAGGGAATCGACAGGGGGGGACCAAGAGACCCAGTACTTC.

This clonotype was seen a few times. The CDR3 nucleotides read TGTGCCAGCAGCCAGGGGAACTTTGATCGGTTCTTC. Protein product: CASSQGNFDRFF. V is TRBV3-1 and J is TRBJ2-1; no firm D call. V lost 3 bases and J lost 15, with 15 bases in between. The CDR3 spans 12 residues. Germline CDR1 reads LGHDT; CDR2 reads YNNKEL (reference sequence).

This clonotype was recorded a few times. The V and J genes are TRBV7-9 and TRBJ2-5; TRBD1 aligns across 11 bases. The DNA matches TRBJ2-7 better at its end, which makes the J call doubtful. This CDR3 comprises 16 residues. The germline V gene encodes CDR1 SEHNR and CDR2 FQNEAQ (reference sequence). CDR3 protein: CASSYPEGQGENEQYF. CDR3 DNA: TGTGCCAGCAGCTACCCGGAGGGACAGGGGGAGAACGAGCAGTACTTC.

J is TRBJ2-1 and V is TRBV18; possible D gene TRBD2, 5 bases. V dropped 0 bases and J dropped 4 bases, with 7 bases sitting between them. CDR1 KGHSH and CDR2 LQKENI come from the germline V gene. This CDR3 contains 14 residues. The CDR3 loop is CASSPPRGYNEQFF. CDR3 nucleotide sequence: TGTGCCAGCTCACCACCGCGCGGGTACAATGAGCAGTTCTTC.

This clonotype was seen repeatedly, ten times or more. The chain recombines TRBV28 with TRBJ2-7; no definite D call. Per germline, CDR1 MDHEN and CDR2 SYDVKM. Trimming removed 3 bases from V and 5 bases from J, with 17 bases in between. This CDR3 has 15 amino acids. DNA of the CDR3: TGTGCCAGCAGTTTCACAACTGGTGAGTTCCACGAGCAGTACTTC. Amino acids: CASSFTTGEFHEQYF.

This clonotype was counted only a few times. The rearrangement joins TRBV24-1 to TRBJ2-1, with TRBD2 matching 8 bases. CDR1 KGHDR and CDR2 SFDVKD come from the germline V gene. The V and J ends lost 3 bases and 5 bases, in that order; junction bases with no gene match: 11. The CDR3 length is 17 residues. CDR3 sequence: CATSDPGGLDPNNEQFF. The DNA for the CDR3 is TGTGCCACCAGTGATCCGGGGGGGCTAGACCCAAACAATGAGCAGTTCTTC.

This chain joins TRBV12-3 or TRBV12-4 and TRBJ1-5; a possible D gene is TRBD1 (6 bases). The length of the CDR3 is 14 residues. Trimming shortened V by 3 bases and J by 5 bases, and 11 bases separated the two germline ends. The CDR3 DNA reads as TGTGCCAGCAGTTTTACGGGGGGGCATCAGCCCCAGCATTTT. It yields the protein CASSFTGGHQPQHF.

This clonotype was picked up many times. The gene calls are TRBV27 and TRBJ2-1, with D perhaps given as TRBD1 or TRBD2 (7 bases each). The CDR3 is 17 residues long. V shed 8 bases and J shed 0 bases, with 20 bases lying between them. Germline lookup yields CDR1 MNHEY and CDR2 SMNVEV (reference sequence). The CDR3 is CASGLRGLAVSYNEQFF. CDR3 nucleotide sequence: TGTGCCAGCGGGCTAAGGGGGCTAGCGGTCTCCTACAATGAGCAGTTCTTC.

This chain joins TRBV27 and TRBJ1-2, with D perhaps matching TRBD1 (5 bases). Germline lookup yields CDR1 MNHEY and CDR2 SMNVEV (reference sequence). Trimming removed 4 bases at V and 3 bases at J, with 9 bases between. This CDR3 has 13 amino acids. DNA of the CDR3: TGTGCCAGCAGTTCTCCGGGGGACTATGGCTACACCTTC. Its protein is CASSSPGDYGYTF.